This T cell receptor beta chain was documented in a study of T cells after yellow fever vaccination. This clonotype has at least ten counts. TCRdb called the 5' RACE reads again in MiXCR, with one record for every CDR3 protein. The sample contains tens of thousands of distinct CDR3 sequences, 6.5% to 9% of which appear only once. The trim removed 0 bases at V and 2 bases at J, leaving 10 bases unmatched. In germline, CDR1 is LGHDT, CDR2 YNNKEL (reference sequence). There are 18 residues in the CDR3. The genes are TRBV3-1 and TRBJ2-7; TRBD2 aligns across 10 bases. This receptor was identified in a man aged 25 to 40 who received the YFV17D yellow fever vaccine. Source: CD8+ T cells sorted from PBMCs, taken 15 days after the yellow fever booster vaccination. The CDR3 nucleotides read TGTGCCAGCAGCCAAGAAGTGAAGGGACTAGCGTACCCCTACGAGCAGTACTTC. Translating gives CASSQEVKGLAYPYEQYF.